The 22 T cell receptor beta chains in this list originate from one sample, sequenced in a study of shared clonotypes between healthy human individuals. Data came from immunoSEQ multiplex PCR; TCRdb stores just in-frame clones and leaves some out. Of some 580,000 clones listed, more than 95% are singletons. The sequenced material came from naive CD4+ T cells sorted from blood. Subset denoted: CD45RA+ positively selected. These receptors were taken from a woman in her thirties in good health.

This chain connects TRBV27 to TRBJ1-5, with TRBD1 matching over 9 bases. The CDR3 loop spans 14 amino acids. V shed 5 bases, J shed 7 bases, and the junction held 6 bases outside the gene matches. The germline gives CDR1 MNHEY, CDR2 SMNVEV (reference sequence). The CDR3 here is CASSKQGAEQPQHF. CDR3 nucleotides: TGTGCCAGCAGTAAACAGGGGGCGGAGCAGCCCCAGCATTTT.

V is TRBV18 and J is TRBJ2-1, with no clear D. This CDR3 has 12 amino acids. Trimming shortened V by 2 bases and J by 7 bases, and 6 bases separated the two germline ends. Germline lookup yields CDR1 KGHSH and CDR2 LQKENI. The CDR3 DNA is TGTGCCAGCTCACCAGGGTGGAATGAGCAGTTCTTC. Encoded protein: CASSPGWNEQFF.

The V and J genes are TRBV29-1 and TRBJ2-2, with D uncertain. This CDR3 is 13 amino acids long. The germline V gene encodes CDR1 SQVTM and CDR2 ANQGSEA. V lost 3 bases and J 4 bases, leaving 9 bases between the germline ends. For the CDR3, the DNA is TGCAGCGTTGACCAGGCCGGCACCGGGGAGCTGTTTTTT. Translation: CSVDQAGTGELFF.

The rearrangement links TRBV28 to TRBJ2-1; 12 positions match TRBD2. Germline assignment: CDR1 MDHEN and CDR2 SYDVKM. V dropped 5 bases and J dropped 5; count of bases not matched to a gene: 4. CDR3 length: 15 residues. CDR3 DNA sequence: TGTGCCAGCAGTCCGGGACTAGCGGGTAACAATGAGCAGTTCTTC. Translated: CASSPGLAGNNEQFF.

This rearrangement joins TRBV28 to TRBJ1-6; 10 bases are shared with TRBD1. Germline CDR1 MDHEN, CDR2 SYDVKM. J gave up 14 bases and V 4 bases, and 2 bases lay outside the gene matches. The CDR3 consists of 12 residues. CDR3 in amino acids: CASSWGQGSLHF. DNA of the CDR3: TGTGCCAGCAGTTGGGGACAGGGGTCCCTCCACTTT.

The chain couples TRBV18 to TRBJ2-7; 8 nucleotides align to TRBD1. J gave up 3 bases and V 3 bases, and 7 bases lay outside the gene matches. This CDR3 contains 15 residues. Germline CDR1 is KGHSH and CDR2 is LQKENI. CDR3 nucleotides: TGTGCCAGCTCACCTGAGTTCACAGGGGGCTACGAGCAGTACTTC. It encodes CASSPEFTGGYEQYF. Full variable domain (outside the CDR3, taken from reference TRBV18 and TRBJ2-7): NAGVMQNPRHLVRRRGQEARLRCSPMKGHSHVYWYRQLPEEGLKFMVYLQKENIIDESGMPKERFSAEFPKEGPSILRIQQVVRGDSAAYFCASSPEFTGGYEQYFGPGTRLTVT.

The genes are TRBV6-1 and TRBJ1-1; D may be TRBD1 (5 bases). Germline V gives CDR1 MNHNS, CDR2 SASEGT. The CDR3 runs 13 residues. V was trimmed by 3 bases and J by 5 bases, leaving 10 bases between them. CDR3 sequence: CASSEYRRTEAFF. DNA of the CDR3: TGTGCCAGCAGTGAGTACAGGCGGACTGAAGCTTTCTTT.

The chain has TRBV28 and TRBJ2-3; 8 bases map to TRBD1. V dropped 3 bases and J dropped 0; count of bases not matched to a gene: 2. The CDR3 covers 15 residues. Germline V gene lookup returns CDR1 MDHEN and CDR2 SYDVKM. CDR3 nucleotide sequence: TGTGCCAGCAGTTTGAGGGACAGGAGCACAGATACGCAGTATTTT. It yields the protein CASSLRDRSTDTQYF.

This clone was counted a single time. The chain uses TRBV28 and TRBJ2-7, with D perhaps matching TRBD2 (5 bases). Trimming took 9 bases from V and 1 from J, leaving 13 bases between them. CDR3 size: 13 residues. In germline, CDR1 is MDHEN, CDR2 SYDVKM. CDR3 region: CASRGPGSYEQYF. CDR3 bases: TGTGCCAGTCGGGGTCCGGGGTCCTACGAGCAGTACTTC.

The rearrangement uses TRBV5-1 and TRBJ2-5, with 8 bases aligning to TRBD1. The end of the DNA fits TRBJ2-7 better, so the J call may be wrong. Germline assignment: CDR1 SGHRS and CDR2 YFSETQ. There are 15 residues in the CDR3. Here the CDR3 reads CASSSQDRATYEQYF. Here the CDR3 DNA reads TGCGCCAGCAGCTCCCAGGACAGGGCCACCTACGAGCAGTACTTC.

The chain links TRBV5-1 to TRBJ1-5; D unclear. The CDR3 is 14 residues long. Germline lookup yields CDR1 SGHRS and CDR2 YFSETQ. V was cut by 4 bases and J by 4 bases, with 12 bases left in between. The CDR3 sequence is CASSPGTENQPQHF. CDR3 coding DNA: TGCGCCAGCAGCCCCGGCACCGAGAATCAGCCCCAGCATTTT.

This chain uses TRBV30 with TRBJ2-3; no firm D call. This CDR3 comprises 11 residues. V gave up 4 bases and J gave up 2 bases, with 4 bases separating them. Per the germline V gene, CDR1 is GTSNPN and CDR2 is SVGIG (reference sequence). The chain's CDR3 is CAWMFTDTQYF. The CDR3 nucleotides are TGTGCCTGGATGTTCACAGATACGCAGTATTTT.

The chain joins TRBV4-2 to TRBJ2-1; D ambiguous. The CDR3 contains 15 residues. V was shortened by 0 bases and J by 8 bases, with 14 bases between the two germline ends. The germline V gene has CDR1 LGHNA and CDR2 YNFKEQ. CDR3 amino acids: CASSQDRSNSDEQFF. The DNA of the CDR3 is TGTGCCAGCAGCCAAGATCGGAGTAATTCGGATGAGCAGTTCTTC.

The chain has TRBV14 and TRBJ2-1; TRBD2 might be the D (6 bases). The CDR3 has 16 amino acids. CDR1 and CDR2 (germline): SGHDN, FVKESK. The V gene lost 0 bases and the J gene lost 0 bases, with 9 bases spanning the gap. The CDR3 here is CASSQDAGGSYNEQFF. The CDR3 region has the DNA TGTGCCAGCAGCCAAGATGCCGGGGGCTCCTACAATGAGCAGTTCTTC.

The chain employs TRBV6-5 and TRBJ2-7; D perhaps matches TRBD2 (5 bases). The germline V gene encodes CDR1 MNHEY and CDR2 SVGAGI. The CDR3 is made up of 14 amino acids. Trimming stripped 3 bases from V and 3 bases from J, with 12 bases between. CDR3 residues: CASSYNREDYEQYF. The DNA for the CDR3 is TGTGCCAGCAGTTATAACCGGGAAGACTACGAGCAGTACTTC.

The chain has TRBV6-5 and TRBJ2-1; 12 bases fit TRBD2. Losses at the gene ends were 8 bases for V and 3 bases for J; bases not matched to a gene: 5. From germline, CDR1 is MNHEY and CDR2 SVGAGI. This CDR3 spans 15 amino acids. The CDR3 nucleotides read TGTGCCAGCGGAAAGACTAGCGGGAGCTACAATGAGCAGTTCTTC. Its protein product is CASGKTSGSYNEQFF.

The V call is TRBV21-1, the J call TRBJ2-3; TRBD2, the D gene given by the table, was not confirmed from the DNA. TRBV21-1 is deemed a pseudogene. The CDR3 covers 17 residues. DNA for the CDR3: TGTGCCAGCAGGAGAGATAGCGGAGAAACTAGCACAGATACGCAGTATTTT. Translating gives CASRRDSGETSTDTQYF.

The chain carries TRBV6-1 and TRBJ2-5; 8 bases line up with TRBD2. The DNA end favors TRBJ2-7, so the J call may be wrong. The length of the CDR3 is 15 residues. Per germline, CDR1 MNHNS and CDR2 SASEGT. CDR3 nucleotide sequence: TGTGCCAGCAGTGAAGAGGATAGCGGGAACTACGAGCAGTACTTC. Protein sequence: CASSEEDSGNYEQYF.

The V gene is TRBV19, the J gene TRBJ2-3, with D maybe TRBD2 (7 bases). Germline CDR1 is LNHDA and CDR2 is SQIVND (reference sequence). This CDR3 is 14 amino acids long. V was clipped by 0 bases and J by 5 bases, with 9 bases between them. CDR3 DNA: TGTGCCAGTAGTATAGAGGGGGGGCGAGATACGCAGTATTTT. Its translation is CASSIEGGRDTQYF.

The chain employs TRBV5-8 and TRBJ1-5, with D possibly matching TRBD1 (6 bases). The CDR3 has 19 amino acids. V was cut by 4 bases and J by 1 base, with 24 bases left in between. From germline, CDR1 is SGHTS and CDR2 YDEGEE. The CDR3, as DNA: TGTGCCAGCAGCCTCATTTGGGACACACGAGGGACGAGCAATCAGCCCCAGCATTTT. Translating it yields CASSLIWDTRGTSNQPQHF.

The V and J genes are TRBV10-3 and TRBJ2-7, with 15 bases identical to TRBD2. Looked up from germline, CDR1 is ENHRY and CDR2 is SYGVKD. Trimming cost V 2 bases and J 7 bases; bases outside gene matches: 12. The CDR3 has 18 amino acids. CDR3 sequence (DNA): TGTGCCATCAGTGAGGGACTAGCGGGAGGGGATCTTCTGGGGGAGCAGTACTTC. Encoded protein: CAISEGLAGGDLLGEQYF.

This rearrangement joins TRBV19 to TRBJ2-7; TRBD2 matches 8 bases. Germline V gene lookup returns CDR1 LNHDA and CDR2 SQIVND (reference sequence). There are 16 residues in the CDR3. With V trimmed by 5 bases and J by 2 bases, 11 bases remained unmatched. CDR3 coding DNA: TGTGCCAGTAGTGGCGGCCCTAGCGGGTCCCCCTACGAGCAGTACTTC. As protein: CASSGGPSGSPYEQYF.